These T cell receptor beta chains were read from a single sample in a study of beta chain features in type 1 diabetes. TCRdb keeps only in-frame clones here, not all; method: immunoSEQ multiplex PCR. The table has 30,000 to 45,000 clones, around 64% seen once. Input material: Tregs from blood. The source is a woman younger than 45 in good health. The CDR3 runs from the conserved cysteine through the conserved F or W. A D gene is named only where the DNA matches it firmly. Rows give clone size only sometimes, using once, few, many, or a class for an expanded clone.

v_gene	j_gene	abundance	d_gene	CDR3nt	CDR3aa
TRBV7-2	TRBJ2-3	-	TRBD2	TGTGCCAGCAGCTATAGCGGGACGGGAGATACGCAGTATTTT	CASSYSGTGDTQYF
TRBV7-2	TRBJ2-3	-	TRBD2	TGTGCCAGCAGCCACTCAAACCGAAGGACTAGCGTAAGCACAGATACGCAGTATTTT	CASSHSNRRTSVSTDTQYF
TRBV4-1	TRBJ1-2	-	TRBD1	TGCGCCAGCAGCCAGCAGGGGGCTGGCGGCTACACCTTC	CASSQQGAGGYTF
TRBV28	TRBJ2-4	-	TRBD1	TGTGCCAGCAGTTTGGCCGGGACAGGCAAAAACATTCAGTACTTC	CASSLAGTGKNIQYF
TRBV10-3	TRBJ2-7	-	TRBD1	TGTGCCATCAGTGAGTCCACAGGGGTTTCCTACGAGCAGTACTTC	CAISESTGVSYEQYF
TRBV4-2	TRBJ2-5	-	-	TGTGCCAGCAGCCAAGATGAGGGAGGACCTCGGGCCCAGTACTTC	CASSQDEGGPRAQYF
TRBV19	TRBJ2-3	-	TRBD1	TGTGCCAGTAACTCCGGACAGGGGACCACAGATACGCAGTATTTT	CASNSGQGTTDTQYF
TRBV23-1	TRBJ2-1	-	TRBD1	TGCGCCAGCAGTCAAACCGGGACAGGGCGCTACAATGAGCAGTTCTTC	CASSQTGTGRYNEQFF
TRBV27	TRBJ1-2	-	-	TGTGCCAGCGGAGAGTTTCCCTATGGCTACACCTTC	CASGEFPYGYTF
TRBV6-6	TRBJ1-1	-	-	TGTGCCAGCAGCCCGAGCGGGGGGAACACTGAAGCTTTCTTT	CASSPSGGNTEAFF
TRBV5-5	TRBJ2-7	few	-	TGTGCCAGCAGCTTAAGGACTGCCTATAACTACGAGCAGTACTTC	CASSLRTAYNYEQYF
TRBV11-2	TRBJ2-7	-	TRBD2	TGTGCCAGCAACCGCCTAGCGGGCAGCTCCTACGAGCAGTACTTC	CASNRLAGSSYEQYF
TRBV28	TRBJ2-7	few	-	TGTGCCAGCAGTTTCTACGGGACAACCCCTGACGAGCAGTACTTC	CASSFYGTTPDEQYF
TRBV7-9	TRBJ2-3	-	TRBD2	TGTGCCAGCAGCTTGCGCGGGAGGCCGACTAGCACAGATACGCAGTATTTT	CASSLRGRPTSTDTQYF
TRBV28	TRBJ1-2	-	TRBD1	TGTGCCAGCAGCCGATCCGGGACAGGGAACTATGGCTACACCTTC	CASSRSGTGNYGYTF
TRBV19	TRBJ2-5	few	-	TGTGCCAGTAGTAACTGGGAGACCCAGTACTTC	CASSNWETQYF
TRBV18	TRBJ1-2	once	-	TGTGCCAGCACACCCCCCGCAGGGGCGCACGGCTACACCTTC	CASTPPAGAHGYTF
TRBV4-3	TRBJ1-6	-	-	TGCGCCAGCAGCCATCACAGAGCAACCTCCTATAATTCACCCCTCCACTTT	CASSHHRATSYNSPLHF
TRBV6-1	TRBJ2-1	-	TRBD2	TGTGCCAGCAGTGTCGGACTAGCGGGAGGGGTCCATGAGCAGTTCTTC	CASSVGLAGGVHEQFF
TRBV28	TRBJ1-2	once	TRBD1	TGTGCCAGCAGGGGGACAGGGGGCGCGGTCTATGGCTACACCTTC	CASRGTGGAVYGYTF
TRBV27	TRBJ2-1	-	-	TGTGCCAGCAGTTTTGGGCCTCCGCGCTCCTACAATGAGCAGTTCTTC	CASSFGPPRSYNEQFF
TRBV7-3	TRBJ2-3	-	-	TGTGCCAGCAGCTTAATCCCAGGGACTTACACAGATACGCAGTATTTT	CASSLIPGTYTDTQYF
TRBV20-1	TRBJ1-2	once	-	TGCAGTGCCTGGGCCCCAGCCTTC	CSAWAPAF
TRBV5-4	TRBJ2-5	-	-	TGTGCCAGCAGCTTGGGCCAGCAAGAGACCCAGTACTTC	CASSLGQQETQYF
TRBV4-2	TRBJ2-2	-	-	TGTGCCAGCAGCCAAAGGGTTAGCGGGAACACCGGGGAGCTGTTTTTT	CASSQRVSGNTGELFF
TRBV19	TRBJ2-5	-	-	TGTGCCAGTAGTATCCTCGGGGGGCGAGAGACCCAGTACTTC	CASSILGGRETQYF
TRBV5-1	TRBJ2-3	once	-	TGCGCCAGCAGCTCAAAATCAGGGTTAAGAAGCACAGATACGCAGTATTTT	CASSSKSGLRSTDTQYF
TRBV6-1	TRBJ2-7	-	TRBD1	TGTGCCAGCAGTGAAGCCGGGACAGGTCTCTACGAGCAGTACTTC	CASSEAGTGLYEQYF
TRBV27	TRBJ1-2	-	-	TGTGCCAGCAGTTTAGGTGGGCGCGGCTACACCTTC	CASSLGGRGYTF
TRBV5-6	TRBJ2-1	-	-	TGTGCCAGCAGAGTGAGGGCCAGGGTAACGGGTACCCCCGGGGGTGAGCAGTTCTTC	CASRVRARVTGTPGGEQFF
TRBV7-9	TRBJ1-1	few	-	TGTGCCAGCAGCCCATGGACTAAGATGAACACTGAAGCTTTCTTT	CASSPWTKMNTEAFF
TRBV28	TRBJ2-7	-	TRBD1	TGTGCCAGCAGTTTAGCCCGGGACAGGAGCTCCTACGAGCAGTACTTC	CASSLARDRSSYEQYF
TRBV2	TRBJ1-5	once	-	TGTGCCAGCAGTGCAGGGCTGGGTCAGCCCCAGCATTTT	CASSAGLGQPQHF
TRBV7-2	TRBJ1-1	-	TRBD1	TGTGCCAGCAGCTTTACAGGGGCGACTGAAGCTTTCTTT	CASSFTGATEAFF
TRBV5-1	TRBJ2-1	once	TRBD2	TGCGCCAGCAGCTTAATCGGGAGGGCTGGGTTCTTC	CASSLIGRAGFF
TRBV6-6	TRBJ2-7	-	-	TGTGCCAGCAGTTACCGGCGGGATGATGAGCAGTACTTC	CASSYRRDDEQYF
TRBV30	TRBJ2-7	-	TRBD1	TGTGCCTGGGGGACAGGTAATGACTACGAGCAGTACTTC	CAWGTGNDYEQYF
TRBV13	TRBJ2-1	-	-	TGTGCCAGCAGCAAGGCCCGGGGTAACGAGCAGTTCTTC	CASSKARGNEQFF
TRBV7-9	TRBJ2-5	-	TRBD1	TGTGCCAGCAGCTTCGGGACAGGGATGGAGACCCAGTACTTC	CASSFGTGMETQYF
TRBV29-1	TRBJ1-2	-	TRBD1	TGCAGCGTTGAAATTGCGACAGGGGCTGGCTACACCTTC	CSVEIATGAGYTF
TRBV7-9	TRBJ1-2	-	-	TGTGCCAGCAGCTTATCTTCAGGTTATGGCTACACCTTC	CASSLSSGYGYTF
TRBV6-5	TRBJ2-1	-	TRBD1	TGTGCCAGCAACCCGACAGGGGGACTCTACAATGAGCAGTTCTTC	CASNPTGGLYNEQFF
TRBV29-1	TRBJ2-2	-	TRBD2	TGCAGCGTTGAAGTGGGGCCGTGGGGACTAGCGGGAACCGGGGAGCTGTTTTTT	CSVEVGPWGLAGTGELFF
TRBV5-1	TRBJ2-7	-	-	TGCGCCAGCAGGTTGACTGGCGGGTACTCCTACGAGCAGTACTTC	CASRLTGGYSYEQYF
TRBV15	TRBJ2-1	-	-	TGTGCCACCAGCAGAGAAGGGGGGGAGGTCTGGAATGAGCAGTTCTTC	CATSREGGEVWNEQFF
TRBV7-9	TRBJ2-3	-	TRBD2	TGTGCCAGCAGCTTAAAAATTCTAGCGGGAGGAGGTGATACGCAGTATTTT	CASSLKILAGGGDTQYF
TRBV10-3	TRBJ2-7	-	-	TGTGCCATCAGTGGGACTAACACCTACGAGCAGTACTTC	CAISGTNTYEQYF
TRBV27	TRBJ2-3	-	TRBD2	TGTGCCAGCAGGGGGCGCGGGAGGGCCGGGACAGATACGCAGTATTTT	CASRGRGRAGTDTQYF
TRBV5-6	TRBJ2-5	-	TRBD2	TGTGCCAGCAGTTCCGGGACTACCCTTCGGGAGACCCAGTACTTC	CASSSGTTLRETQYF
TRBV2	TRBJ2-1	-	-	TGTGCCAGCAGCTACGAAGCGGAGCAGTTCTTC	CASSYEAEQFF
TRBV7-8	TRBJ2-7	-	TRBD2	TGTGCCAGCAGCTTAGTGGGGGGAGGGATCCCCTACGAGCAGTACTTC	CASSLVGGGIPYEQYF
TRBV6-5	TRBJ1-5	-	-	TGTGCCAGCAGTGGAGGGATGAGCAATCAGCCCCAGCATTTT	CASSGGMSNQPQHF
TRBV4-3	TRBJ1-5	few	TRBD1	TGCGCCAGCAGCCAAGCAGGGGGCAGCAATCAGCCCCAGCATTTT	CASSQAGGSNQPQHF
TRBV7-2	TRBJ2-7	-	TRBD2	TGTGCCAGCAGCTTAGTGCGACTAGCGGGAGGCGAGCAGTACTTC	CASSLVRLAGGEQYF
TRBV29-1	TRBJ2-5	-	-	TGCAGCGTTGAGGTACAGCAGCAAGAGACCCAGTACTTC	CSVEVQQQETQYF
TRBV4-3	TRBJ2-1	-	-	TGCGCCAGCAGCCAAGGGAGTCTAGGCGAGCAGTTCTTC	CASSQGSLGEQFF
TRBV7-9	TRBJ2-1	few	-	TGTGCCAGCATCCTCGGAGGAAATGAGCAGTTCTTC	CASILGGNEQFF
TRBV7-9	TRBJ1-1	-	-	TGTGCCAGCAGCTTATCGGTGTATATCCCTGAAGCTTTCTTT	CASSLSVYIPEAFF
TRBV29-1	TRBJ2-3	few	-	TGCAGCGTTGGGCGGAGCACAGATACGCAGTATTTT	CSVGRSTDTQYF
TRBV10-3	TRBJ2-7	-	TRBD1	TGTGCCATCAAGGAGACAGGGACAGACGAGCAGTACTTC	CAIKETGTDEQYF